Presented here are 25 T cell receptor beta chains from one specimen sequenced in a study of blood T cell repertoires in COVID-19. Some clones are missing from TCRdb's copy, which holds only in-frame ones; the method was immunoSEQ multiplex PCR. There are around 150,000 clones in the sample; 87% occur only once, and over 3.5% lies in the top ten. The sample comprised peripheral blood. Every receptor here comes from a woman aged 55-70 years who had recovered from COVID-19.

The chain couples TRBV6-5 to TRBJ1-3; 7 positions match TRBD1. V was pared by 5 bases and J by 8 bases, with 6 bases of the junction left unmatched. Germline V gives CDR1 MNHEY, CDR2 SVGAGI. This CDR3 comprises 13 residues. The CDR3 protein is CASSRQGVDTIYF. The DNA of the CDR3 is TGTGCCAGCAGTCGACAGGGCGTAGACACCATATATTTT.

This clone was seen a single time. V is TRBV5-1 and J is TRBJ1-5; 8 positions match TRBD1. The CDR3 runs to 17 residues. Germline-derived CDR1 and CDR2 are SGHRS and YFSETQ. With 4 bases clipped from V and 4 bases from J, the junction kept 13 bases outside the gene matches. The CDR3: CASSPHPLTGGNQPQHF. CDR3 nucleotide sequence: TGCGCCAGCAGCCCACACCCTCTTACAGGGGGGAATCAGCCCCAGCATTTT.

V usage is TRBV6-2 or TRBV6-3 and J usage is TRBJ2-7; possibly TRBD2 for D (6 bases). Looked up from germline, CDR1 is MNHEY and CDR2 is SVGEGT. Trimming left V 2 bases short and J 6 bases short, with 14 bases between. The CDR3 spans 14 residues. This CDR3 reads CASSYQGGYGEQYF. In DNA, the CDR3 is TGTGCCAGCAGTTACCAGGGAGGTTATGGCGAGCAGTACTTC.

The chain has TRBV29-1 and TRBJ1-1; TRBD1 matches at 7 bases. Per germline, CDR1 SQVTM and CDR2 ANQGSEA. V lost 7 bases to trimming and J lost 1 base; unmatched junction nucleotides: 6. This CDR3 has 13 amino acids. The CDR3 loop reads CSGRQGPNTEAFF. For the CDR3, the DNA is TGCAGCGGGCGACAGGGCCCGAACACTGAAGCTTTCTTT.

This chain joins TRBV29-1 and TRBJ2-1, with a tentative D call TRBD2 (6 bases). Trimming took off 4 bases at V and 7 bases at J, with 11 bases between the two ends. The germline V gene has CDR1 SQVTM and CDR2 ANQGSEA. The CDR3 contains 12 residues. CDR3 protein: CSVVGGKNEQFF. The CDR3 DNA sequence: TGCAGCGTTGTCGGGGGAAAGAATGAGCAGTTCTTC.

The chain carries TRBV7-8 and TRBJ2-5; TRBD2 might be the D (5 bases). V dropped 1 base and J dropped 4 bases, with 16 bases sitting between them. Germline V CDR1 and CDR2: SGHVS, FQNEAQ. This CDR3 region has 16 residues. The CDR3 protein is CASSLGGVVGLETQYF. Written as DNA, the CDR3 is TGTGCCAGCAGCTTAGGGGGAGTAGTGGGTCTAGAGACCCAGTACTTC.

This chain uses TRBV18 with TRBJ1-6; D might be TRBD1 (5 bases). CDR1 KGHSH and CDR2 LQKENI come from the germline V gene. This CDR3 has 15 residues. V was trimmed by 3 bases and J by 10 bases, leaving 16 bases between them. CDR3 DNA: TGTGCCAGCTCACCGCGACAGATTCAGAGATCACCCCTCCACTTT. Amino acid sequence: CASSPRQIQRSPLHF.

This chain uses TRBV29-1 with TRBJ2-1; 8 bases line up with TRBD1. The germline gives CDR1 SQVTM, CDR2 ANQGSEA. The CDR3 has 14 residues. V was pared by 4 bases and J by 3 bases, with 5 bases of the junction left unmatched. CDR3 sequence: CSVVRDRNYNEQFF. CDR3 nucleotide sequence: TGCAGCGTTGTCCGGGACAGGAACTACAATGAGCAGTTCTTC.

The genes are TRBV9 and TRBJ1-4; 9 positions match TRBD1. V was pared by 4 bases and J by 7 bases, with 5 bases of the junction left unmatched. The CDR3 runs 14 residues. Looked up from germline, CDR1 is SGDLS and CDR2 is YYNGEE. The CDR3 bases are TGTGCCAGCAGCTATACAGGGGGCGGTGAAAAACTGTTTTTT. It is translated as CASSYTGGGEKLFF.

The rearrangement links TRBV25-1 to TRBJ2-5; a weak D match, TRBD1 (6 bases). Germline V gene lookup returns CDR1 MGHDK and CDR2 SYGVNS. The CDR3 runs to 14 residues. Trimming stripped 2 bases from V and 5 bases from J, with 12 bases between. The CDR3 protein is CASSERTDKETQYF. For the CDR3, the DNA is TGTGCCAGCAGTGAACGGACAGACAAGGAGACCCAGTACTTC.

This clone has a single count. The chain joins TRBV9 to TRBJ2-3; 9 positions match TRBD2. Germline CDR1 is SGDLS and CDR2 is YYNGEE. Trimming removed 0 bases from V and 10 bases from J; junction bases left unmatched: 9. The CDR3 contains 15 residues. The CDR3 DNA reads as TGTGCCAGCAGCGTAGATGGCGGGGGGGCCCAGGCGCAGTATTTT. Its translation: CASSVDGGGAQAQYF.

This clone was found once. V and J are TRBV5-1 and TRBJ1-4; D remains unclear. V lost 0 bases, J lost 6 bases, and 18 bases lay in between. The length of the CDR3 is 17 residues. Germline V gene data show CDR1 as SGHRS and CDR2 as YFSETQ. CDR3 in amino acids: CASSLDYFRGVDEKLFF. DNA of the CDR3: TGCGCCAGCAGCTTGGATTATTTTCGGGGAGTGGATGAAAAACTGTTTTTT.

The chain carries TRBV28 and TRBJ2-1, with 11 bases lining up with TRBD2. The CDR3 spans 15 residues. Germline V gene lookup returns CDR1 MDHEN and CDR2 SYDVKM. V lost 8 bases, J lost 10 bases, and 13 bases stayed unmatched. In DNA form, the CDR3 reads TGTGCCAGCTGCTTAGCGGGGGGGCCGAGATTAGAGCAGTTCTTC. This sequence encodes CASCLAGGPRLEQFF.

The CDR3 nucleotides are TGCGCCAGCAGCTCCGGGACTTCCAGCTCCTACAATGAGCAGTTCTTC. Protein: CASSSGTSSSYNEQFF. This chain joins TRBV5-1 and TRBJ2-1; D might be TRBD2 (6 bases). Germline V gene data show CDR1 as SGHRS and CDR2 as YFSETQ. The germline V and J ends were trimmed by 3 bases and 0 bases, with 13 bases remaining between them. The CDR3 is made up of 16 amino acids.

The rearrangement joins TRBV5-1 to TRBJ1-4; no reliable D call. With 0 bases removed from V and 8 bases from J, the gap between germline ends came to 11 bases. Germline lookup yields CDR1 SGHRS and CDR2 YFSETQ. The CDR3 has 14 amino acids. Here the CDR3 reads CASSLAGFGEKLFF. In DNA form, the CDR3 reads TGCGCCAGCAGCTTGGCAGGTTTTGGGGAAAAACTGTTTTTT. Supplemented by reference TRBV5-1 and TRBJ1-4, the full variable domain reads KAGVTQTPRYLIKTRGQQVTLSCSPISGHRSVSWYQQTPGQGLQFLFEYFSETQRNKGNFPGRFSGRQFSNSRSEMNVSTLELGDSALYLCASSLAGFGEKLFFGSGTQLSVL.

This clone turned up a few times. This chain's CDR3 is CASSHTDTQYF. CDR3 nucleotides: TGTGCCAGCAGTCACACAGATACGCAGTATTTT. The chain joins TRBV6-5 to TRBJ2-3; D is unresolved. This CDR3 is built from 11 residues. Trimming pared 5 bases from V and 2 bases from J, leaving 2 bases between. Germline V gene data show CDR1 as MNHEY and CDR2 as SVGAGI.

The V and J genes are TRBV19 and TRBJ2-7, with D possibly being TRBD1 (5 bases). The CDR3 runs to 16 residues. Per germline, CDR1 LNHDA and CDR2 SQIVND (reference sequence). V shed 0 bases and J shed 6 bases, with 18 bases lying between them. In DNA form, the CDR3 reads TGTGCCAGTAGTATAGATCCTACAGGCCTCGAGTCCGAGCAGTACTTC. This encodes CASSIDPTGLESEQYF. The variable domain in full, completed from reference TRBV19 and TRBJ2-7, reads DGGITQSPKYLFRKEGQNVTLSCEQNLNHDAMYWYRQDPGQGLRLIYYSQIVNDFQKGDIAEGYSVSREKKESFPLTVTSAQKNPTAFYLCASSIDPTGLESEQYFGPGTRLTVT.

This sequence joins TRBV6-5 and TRBJ1-4; no firm D call. The CDR3 is made up of 14 amino acids. V was trimmed by 4 bases and J by 5 bases, leaving 11 bases between them. CDR1 and CDR2 from the germline V gene are MNHEY and SVGAGI. As DNA, the CDR3 is TGTGCCAGCAGTTCCTCTACTCGAAATGAAAAACTGTTTTTT. Translation: CASSSSTRNEKLFF.

V and J are TRBV6-5 and TRBJ1-5; TRBD1 matches 8 bases. The J segment lost 9 bases and the V segment lost 6 bases, leaving 13 bases of the junction unmatched. CDR1 MNHEY and CDR2 SVGAGI come from the germline V gene. There are 15 residues in the CDR3. The CDR3: CASRRDDRGLAPQHF. CDR3 nucleotide sequence: TGTGCCAGCAGAAGGGACGACAGGGGTCTAGCGCCCCAGCATTTT.

V is TRBV4-1 and J is TRBJ2-3; 9 bases fit TRBD1. From germline, CDR1 is MGHRA and CDR2 YSYEKL. The CDR3 consists of 15 residues. The V and J ends lost 6 bases and 5 bases, in that order; junction bases with no gene match: 9. CDR3: CASRQQGAQVDTQYF. The DNA for the CDR3 is TGCGCCAGCAGACAACAGGGGGCGCAGGTAGATACGCAGTATTTT.

The chain recombines TRBV29-1 with TRBJ2-3; TRBD2 aligns across 9 bases. CDR3 length: 16 residues. Germline values: CDR1 SQVTM, CDR2 ANQGSEA. Trimming removed 0 bases from V and 4 bases from J; junction bases left unmatched: 8. Here the CDR3 reads CSVEDQVAGAPDTQYF. CDR3 DNA sequence: TGCAGCGTTGAAGATCAGGTAGCGGGGGCCCCAGATACGCAGTATTTT.

The chain has TRBV5-1 and TRBJ2-5, with D perhaps matching TRBD1 (5 bases). CDR1 and CDR2 from the germline V gene are SGHRS and YFSETQ. The CDR3 is 15 residues long. V lost 3 bases, J lost 0 bases, and 12 bases lay in between. The DNA for the CDR3 is TGCGCCAGCAGCTGGACACCTAATTACCAAGAGACCCAGTACTTC. Amino acids: CASSWTPNYQETQYF.

The V gene is TRBV28, the J gene TRBJ2-5, with TRBD2 matching over 10 bases. The CDR3 consists of 16 residues. The ends lost 3 bases at V and 5 bases at J; junction bases unmatched: 9. From germline, CDR1 is MDHEN and CDR2 SYDVKM. CDR3 DNA sequence: TGTGCCAGCAGTTTTACCCTAGCGGGGGTAGGGGAGACCCAGTACTTC. Translation gives CASSFTLAGVGETQYF.

The V gene is TRBV28, the J gene TRBJ1-2, with 7 bases fitting TRBD1. Germline V CDR1 and CDR2: MDHEN, SYDVKM. This CDR3 is 16 amino acids long. V trimming: 4 bases; J trimming: 2 bases; junction bases outside the gene matches: 10. CDR3 in amino acids: CASSSSLRGINYGYTF. The CDR3 coding sequence is TGTGCCAGCAGTTCCTCTCTCAGGGGGATAAACTATGGCTACACCTTC.

The chain combines TRBV7-2 with TRBJ1-3, with TRBD1 matching 9 bases. J gave up 0 bases and V 1 base, and 7 bases lay outside the gene matches. The V gene's germline CDR1 is SGHTA and CDR2 FQGNSA. CDR3 length: 18 residues. The CDR3 nucleotides read TGTGCCAGCAGCTTAGATTTAGGGACAGGGCGCTCTGGAAACACCATATATTTT. This sequence encodes CASSLDLGTGRSGNTIYF.